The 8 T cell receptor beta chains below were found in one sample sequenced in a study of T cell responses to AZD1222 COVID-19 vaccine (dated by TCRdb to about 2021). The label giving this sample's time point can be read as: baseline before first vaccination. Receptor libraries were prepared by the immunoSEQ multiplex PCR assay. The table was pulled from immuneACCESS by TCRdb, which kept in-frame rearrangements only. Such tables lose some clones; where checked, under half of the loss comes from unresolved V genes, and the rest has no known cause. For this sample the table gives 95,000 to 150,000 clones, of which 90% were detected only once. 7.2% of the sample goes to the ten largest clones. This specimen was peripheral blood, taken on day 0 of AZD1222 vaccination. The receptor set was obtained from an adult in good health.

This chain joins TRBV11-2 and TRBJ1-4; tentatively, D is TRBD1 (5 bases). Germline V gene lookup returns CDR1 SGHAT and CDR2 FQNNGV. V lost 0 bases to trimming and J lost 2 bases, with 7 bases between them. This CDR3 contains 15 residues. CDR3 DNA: TGTGCCAGCAGCTTAGAGACAGTGACTAATGAAAAACTGTTTTTT. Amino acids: CASSLETVTNEKLFF.

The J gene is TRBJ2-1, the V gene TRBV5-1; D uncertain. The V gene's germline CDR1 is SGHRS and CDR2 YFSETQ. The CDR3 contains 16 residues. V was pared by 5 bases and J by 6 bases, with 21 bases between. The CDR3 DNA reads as TGCGCCAGCAGTTGGGGTCTCGGGCCGGGTTTCAATGAGCAGTTCTTC. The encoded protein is CASSWGLGPGFNEQFF.

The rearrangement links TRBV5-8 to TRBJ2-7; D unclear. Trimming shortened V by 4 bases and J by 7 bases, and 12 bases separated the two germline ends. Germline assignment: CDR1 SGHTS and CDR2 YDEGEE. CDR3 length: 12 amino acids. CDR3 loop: CASSKSQREQYF. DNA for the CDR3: TGTGCCAGCAGCAAGAGTCAAAGGGAGCAGTACTTC.

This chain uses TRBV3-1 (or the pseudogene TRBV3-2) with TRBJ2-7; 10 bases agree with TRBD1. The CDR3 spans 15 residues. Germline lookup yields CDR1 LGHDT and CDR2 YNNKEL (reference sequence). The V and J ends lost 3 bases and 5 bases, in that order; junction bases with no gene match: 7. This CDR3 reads CASSHRGDRGNEQYF. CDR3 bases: TGTGCCAGCAGCCATCGGGGGGACAGGGGCAACGAGCAGTACTTC.

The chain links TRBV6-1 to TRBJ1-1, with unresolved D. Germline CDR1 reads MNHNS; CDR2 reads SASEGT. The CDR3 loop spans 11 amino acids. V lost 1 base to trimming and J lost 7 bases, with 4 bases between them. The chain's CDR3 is CASSEGDEAFF. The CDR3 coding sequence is TGTGCCAGCAGTGAAGGAGATGAAGCTTTCTTT.

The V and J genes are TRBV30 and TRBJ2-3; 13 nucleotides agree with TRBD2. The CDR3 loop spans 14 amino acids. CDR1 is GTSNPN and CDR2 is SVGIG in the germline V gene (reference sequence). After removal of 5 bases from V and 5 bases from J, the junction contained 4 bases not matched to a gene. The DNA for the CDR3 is TGTGCCTGGGAGGGACTAGCGGGGAAAGATACGCAGTATTTT. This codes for CAWEGLAGKDTQYF.

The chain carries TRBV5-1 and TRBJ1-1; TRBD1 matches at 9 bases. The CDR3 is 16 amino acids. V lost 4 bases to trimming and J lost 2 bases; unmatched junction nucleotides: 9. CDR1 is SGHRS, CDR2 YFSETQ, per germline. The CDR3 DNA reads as TGCGCCAGCAGCCAGGACAGGGGATCATTTAACACTGAAGCTTTCTTT. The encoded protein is CASSQDRGSFNTEAFF.

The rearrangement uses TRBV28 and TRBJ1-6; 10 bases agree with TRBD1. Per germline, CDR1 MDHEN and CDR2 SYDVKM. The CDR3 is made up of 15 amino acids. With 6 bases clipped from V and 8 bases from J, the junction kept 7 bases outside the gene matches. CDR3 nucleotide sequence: TGTGCCAGCAGGCGAACGGGACAGGGGTATTCACCCCTCCACTTT. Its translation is CASRRTGQGYSPLHF.